This entry concerns a single TCR beta chain. The CDR3 extends over 16 amino acids. Trimming took 5 bases from V and 0 from J, leaving 13 bases between them. In germline, CDR1 is MDHEN, CDR2 SYDVKM. RNA totalling roughly 0.45 to 1 ug underwent reverse transcription with random hexamers. An immunoSEQ multiplex PCR generated amplified TCR beta CDR3 products spanning 54 Vbeta and 13 Jbeta. In TCRdb, the immunoSEQ multiplex PCR reads were re-called with MiXCR into one record per CDR3 protein. The table lists 130,000 or so distinct CDR3 sequences, approximately 79% of them singletons. Sequencing targeted TCR beta in T cells from blood (CD8+ and CD4+). The CD8+ and CD4+ T cells were isolated magnetically using a negative isolation approach, whereas the TEMRA cells were enriched by FACS. The sample belongs to a study of CD8 T cells in Susac syndrome.

The origin of this receptor is a human donor with multiple sclerosis. The chain has TRBV28 and TRBJ1-4; D not resolved. Sequencing was done on a sample of CD8+ T cells from PBMCs. CDR3 sequence reads: CASSPLSFATNEKLFF. The CDR3 nucleotides read TGTGCCAGCAGTCCCCTTTCGTTTGCAACTAATGAAAAACTGTTTTTT.